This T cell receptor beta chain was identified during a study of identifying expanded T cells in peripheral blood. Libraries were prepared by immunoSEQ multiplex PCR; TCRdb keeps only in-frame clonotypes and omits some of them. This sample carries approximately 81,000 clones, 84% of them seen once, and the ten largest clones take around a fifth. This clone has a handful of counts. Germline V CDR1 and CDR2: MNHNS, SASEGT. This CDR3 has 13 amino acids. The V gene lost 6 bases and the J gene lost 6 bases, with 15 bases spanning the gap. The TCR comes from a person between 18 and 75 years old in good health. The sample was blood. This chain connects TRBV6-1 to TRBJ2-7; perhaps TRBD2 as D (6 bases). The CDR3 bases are TGTGCCAGCAGCCCCCGGGAGACGAGCGAGCAGTACTTC. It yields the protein CASSPRETSEQYF.